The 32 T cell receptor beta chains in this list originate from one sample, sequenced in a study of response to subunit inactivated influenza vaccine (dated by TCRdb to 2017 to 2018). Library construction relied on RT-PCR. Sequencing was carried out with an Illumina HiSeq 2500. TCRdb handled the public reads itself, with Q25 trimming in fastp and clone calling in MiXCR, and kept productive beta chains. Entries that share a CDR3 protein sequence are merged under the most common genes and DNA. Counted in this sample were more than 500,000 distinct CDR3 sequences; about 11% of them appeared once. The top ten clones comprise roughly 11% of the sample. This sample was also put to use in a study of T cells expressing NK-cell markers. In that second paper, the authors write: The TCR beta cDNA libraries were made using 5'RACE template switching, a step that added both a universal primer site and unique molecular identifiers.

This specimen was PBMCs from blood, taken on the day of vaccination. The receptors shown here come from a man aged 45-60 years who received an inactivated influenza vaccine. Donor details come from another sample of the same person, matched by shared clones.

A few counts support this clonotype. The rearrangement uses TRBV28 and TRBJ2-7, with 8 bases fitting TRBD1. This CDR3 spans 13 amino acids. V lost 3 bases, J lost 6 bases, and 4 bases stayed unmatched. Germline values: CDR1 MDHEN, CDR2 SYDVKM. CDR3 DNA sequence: TGTGCCAGCAGTTTCGGACAGGGAGGCGAGCAGTACTTC. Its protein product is CASSFGQGGEQYF.

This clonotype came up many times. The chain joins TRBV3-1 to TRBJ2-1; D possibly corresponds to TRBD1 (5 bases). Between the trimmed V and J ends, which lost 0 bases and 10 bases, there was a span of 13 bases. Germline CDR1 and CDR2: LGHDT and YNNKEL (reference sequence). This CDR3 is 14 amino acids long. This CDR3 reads CASSQEQGVGEQFF. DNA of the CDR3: TGTGCCAGCAGCCAAGAACAAGGGGTAGGCGAGCAGTTCTTC.

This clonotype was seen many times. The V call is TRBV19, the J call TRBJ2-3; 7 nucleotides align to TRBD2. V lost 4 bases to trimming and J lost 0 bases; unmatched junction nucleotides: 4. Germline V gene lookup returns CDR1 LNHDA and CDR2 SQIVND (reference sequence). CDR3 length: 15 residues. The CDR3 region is CASSSRAGSTDTQYF. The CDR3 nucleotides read TGTGCCAGTAGTAGCCGAGCGGGGAGCACAGATACGCAGTATTTT.

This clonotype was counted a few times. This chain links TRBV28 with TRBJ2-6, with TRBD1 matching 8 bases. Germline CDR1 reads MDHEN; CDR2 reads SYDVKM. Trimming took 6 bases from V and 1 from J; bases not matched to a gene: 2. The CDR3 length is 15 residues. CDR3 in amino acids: CASRRTGSGANVLTF. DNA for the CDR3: TGTGCCAGCAGACGGACAGGGTCTGGGGCCAACGTCCTGACTTTC.

This CDR3 reads CASGDISNYGYTF. For the CDR3, the DNA is TGTGCCAGCGGGGACATCTCTAACTATGGCTACACCTTC. This chain connects TRBV28 to TRBJ1-2; a possible D gene is TRBD1 (6 bases). CDR1 and CDR2 from the germline V gene are MDHEN and SYDVKM. V was cut by 8 bases and J by 0 bases, with 10 bases left in between. This CDR3 has 13 residues.

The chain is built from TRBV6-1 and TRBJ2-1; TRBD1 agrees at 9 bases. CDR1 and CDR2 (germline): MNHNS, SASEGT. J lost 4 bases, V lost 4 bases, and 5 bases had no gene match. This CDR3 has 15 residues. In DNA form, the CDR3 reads TGTGCCAGCAGTGCCCGGACAGGGGTTTACAATGAGCAGTTCTTC. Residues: CASSARTGVYNEQFF.

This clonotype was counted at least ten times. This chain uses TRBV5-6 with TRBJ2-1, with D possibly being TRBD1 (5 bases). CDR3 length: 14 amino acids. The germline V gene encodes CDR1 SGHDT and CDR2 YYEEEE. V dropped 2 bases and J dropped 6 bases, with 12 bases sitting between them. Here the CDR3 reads CASSLQGAVNEQFF. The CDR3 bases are TGTGCCAGCAGCTTACAAGGGGCGGTCAATGAGCAGTTCTTC.

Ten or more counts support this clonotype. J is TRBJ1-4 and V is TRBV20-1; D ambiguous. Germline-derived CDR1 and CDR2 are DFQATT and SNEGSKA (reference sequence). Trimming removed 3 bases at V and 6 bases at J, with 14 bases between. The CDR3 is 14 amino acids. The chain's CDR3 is CSASSDRGDEKLFF. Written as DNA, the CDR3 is TGCAGTGCTAGTTCTGACCGCGGAGATGAAAAACTGTTTTTT.

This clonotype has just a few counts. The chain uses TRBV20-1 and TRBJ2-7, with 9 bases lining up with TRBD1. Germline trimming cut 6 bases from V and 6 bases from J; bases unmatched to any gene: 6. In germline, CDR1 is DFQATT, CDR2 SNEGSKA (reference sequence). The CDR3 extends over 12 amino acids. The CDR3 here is CSAAGTGSEQYF. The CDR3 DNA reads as TGCAGTGCGGCCGGGACAGGGTCCGAGCAGTACTTC.

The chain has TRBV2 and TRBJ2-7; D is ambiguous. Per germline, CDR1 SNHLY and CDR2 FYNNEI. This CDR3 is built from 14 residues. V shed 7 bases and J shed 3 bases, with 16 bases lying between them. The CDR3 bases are TGTGCCAGCACCGGTTGGGAAGGATACTACGAGCAGTACTTC. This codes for CASTGWEGYYEQYF. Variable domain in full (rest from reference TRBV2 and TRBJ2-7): EPEVTQTPSHQVTQMGQEVILRCVPISNHLYFYWYRQILGQKVEFLVSFYNNEISEKSEIFDDQFSVERPDGSNFTLKIRSTKLEDSAMYFCASTGWEGYYEQYFGPGTRLTVT.

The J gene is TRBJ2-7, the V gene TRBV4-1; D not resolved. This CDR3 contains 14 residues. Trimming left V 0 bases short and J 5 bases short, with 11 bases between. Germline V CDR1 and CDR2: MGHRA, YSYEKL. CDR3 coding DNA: TGCGCCAGCAGCCAAGAAACAGTTTTCCACGAGCAGTACTTC. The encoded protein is CASSQETVFHEQYF.

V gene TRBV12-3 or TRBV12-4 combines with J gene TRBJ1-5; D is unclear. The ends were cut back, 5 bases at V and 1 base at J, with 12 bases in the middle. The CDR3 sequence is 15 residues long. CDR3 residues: CASSPDGISNQPQHF. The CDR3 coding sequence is TGTGCCAGCAGTCCTGATGGGATAAGCAATCAGCCCCAGCATTTT.

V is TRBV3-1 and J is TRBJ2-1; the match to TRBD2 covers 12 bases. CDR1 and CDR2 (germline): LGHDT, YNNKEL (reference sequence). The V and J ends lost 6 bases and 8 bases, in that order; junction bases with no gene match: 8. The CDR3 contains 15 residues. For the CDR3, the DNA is TGTGCCAGCAGATCTAGCGGGAGGGCCCGCGATGAGCAGTTCTTC. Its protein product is CASRSSGRARDEQFF.

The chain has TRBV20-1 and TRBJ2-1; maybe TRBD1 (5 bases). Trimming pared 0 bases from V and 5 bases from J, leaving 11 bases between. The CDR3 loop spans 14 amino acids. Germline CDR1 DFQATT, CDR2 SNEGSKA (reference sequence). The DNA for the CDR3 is TGCAGTGCTAGAGAGGGGCGCGGCCACAATGAGCAGTTCTTC. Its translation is CSAREGRGHNEQFF.

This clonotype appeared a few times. CDR3 sequence: CSATGTDLTEQYF. The CDR3 DNA sequence: TGCAGTGCTACCGGGACTGATCTAACCGAGCAGTACTTC. The chain is built from TRBV20-1 and TRBJ2-7; possible D gene TRBD2, 6 bases. This CDR3 spans 13 amino acids. Trimming took 4 bases from V and 6 from J, leaving 16 bases between them. Germline V gene lookup returns CDR1 DFQATT and CDR2 SNEGSKA (reference sequence).

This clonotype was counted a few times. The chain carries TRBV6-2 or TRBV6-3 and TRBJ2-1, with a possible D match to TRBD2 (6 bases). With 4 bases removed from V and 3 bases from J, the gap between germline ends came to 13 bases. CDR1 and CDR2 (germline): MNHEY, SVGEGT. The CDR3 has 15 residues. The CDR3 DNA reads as TGTGCCAGCAGTTTTTCGGGAGTTATCTACAATGAGCAGTTCTTC. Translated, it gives CASSFSGVIYNEQFF.

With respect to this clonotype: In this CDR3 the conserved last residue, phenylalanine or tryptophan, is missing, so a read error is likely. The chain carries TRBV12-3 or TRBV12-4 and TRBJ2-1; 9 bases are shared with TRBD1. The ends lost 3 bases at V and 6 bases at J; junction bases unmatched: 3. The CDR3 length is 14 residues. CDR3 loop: CASSFGTGSNEQFI. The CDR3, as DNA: TGTGCCAGCAGTTTTGGGACAGGGAGCAATGAGCAGTTCATC.

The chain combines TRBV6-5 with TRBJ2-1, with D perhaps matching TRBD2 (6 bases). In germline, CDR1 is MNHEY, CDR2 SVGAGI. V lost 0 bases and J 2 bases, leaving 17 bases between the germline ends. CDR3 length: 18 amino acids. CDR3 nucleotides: TGTGCCAGCAGTTACTCGATTGGCCTCGGCGGGGCCTACAATGAGCAGTTCTTC. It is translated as CASSYSIGLGGAYNEQFF.

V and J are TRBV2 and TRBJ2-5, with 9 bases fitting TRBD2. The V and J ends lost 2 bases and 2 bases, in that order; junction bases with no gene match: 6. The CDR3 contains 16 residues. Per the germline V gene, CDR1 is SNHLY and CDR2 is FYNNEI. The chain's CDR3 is CASSERVAGVQETQYF. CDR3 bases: TGTGCCAGCAGTGAAAGGGTAGCGGGGGTACAAGAGACCCAGTACTTC.

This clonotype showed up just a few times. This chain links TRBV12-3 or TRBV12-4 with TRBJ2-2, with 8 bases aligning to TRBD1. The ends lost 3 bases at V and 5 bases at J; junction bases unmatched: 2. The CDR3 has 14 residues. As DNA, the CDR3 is TGTGCCAGCAGTTTCGACAGGGGAACCGGGGAGCTGTTTTTT. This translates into CASSFDRGTGELFF.

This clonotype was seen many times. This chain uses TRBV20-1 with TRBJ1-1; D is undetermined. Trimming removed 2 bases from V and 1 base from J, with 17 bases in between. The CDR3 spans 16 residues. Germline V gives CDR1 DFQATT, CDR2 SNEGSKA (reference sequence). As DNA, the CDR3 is TGCAGTGCTAGAAGACGTGGTATCGGCCAGAACACTGAAGCTTTCTTT. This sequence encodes CSARRRGIGQNTEAFF.

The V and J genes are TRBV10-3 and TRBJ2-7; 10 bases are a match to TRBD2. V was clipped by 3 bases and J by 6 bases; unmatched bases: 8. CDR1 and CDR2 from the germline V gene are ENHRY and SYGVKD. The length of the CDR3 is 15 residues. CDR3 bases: TGTGCCATCAGTGACAGGAGCGGGGGGGTTAGCGAGCAGTACTTC. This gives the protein CAISDRSGGVSEQYF.

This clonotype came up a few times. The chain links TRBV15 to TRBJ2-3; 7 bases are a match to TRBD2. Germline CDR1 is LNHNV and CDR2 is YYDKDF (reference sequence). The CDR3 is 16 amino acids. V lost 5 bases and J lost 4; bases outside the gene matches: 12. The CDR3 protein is CATSPFRGRGSDTQYF. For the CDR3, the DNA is TGTGCCACCAGCCCTTTTCGCGGGAGAGGGTCAGATACGCAGTATTTT. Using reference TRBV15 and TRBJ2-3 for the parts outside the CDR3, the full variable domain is DAMVIQNPRYQVTQFGKPVTLSCSQTLNHNVMYWYQQKSSQAPKLLFHYYDKDFNNEADTPDNFQSRRPNTSFCFLDIRSPGLGDTAMYLCATSPFRGRGSDTQYFGPGTRLTVL.

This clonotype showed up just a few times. The CDR3 coding sequence is TGCGCCAGCAGCACCAAGACAGGGGGTGGCACTGAAGCTTTCTTT. It codes for CASSTKTGGGTEAFF. V usage is TRBV5-1 and J usage is TRBJ1-1, with 9 positions matching TRBD1. Germline loops: CDR1 SGHRS, CDR2 YFSETQ. The CDR3 is 15 residues long. Germline trimming cut 4 bases from V and 4 bases from J; bases unmatched to any gene: 8.

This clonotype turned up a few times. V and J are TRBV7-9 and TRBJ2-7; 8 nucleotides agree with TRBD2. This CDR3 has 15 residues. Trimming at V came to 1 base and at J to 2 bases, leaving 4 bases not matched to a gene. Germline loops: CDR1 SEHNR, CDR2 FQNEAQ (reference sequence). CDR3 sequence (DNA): TGTGCCAGCAGCTTAGAGCGGGGGTCCCCCTACGAGCAGTACTTC. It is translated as CASSLERGSPYEQYF.

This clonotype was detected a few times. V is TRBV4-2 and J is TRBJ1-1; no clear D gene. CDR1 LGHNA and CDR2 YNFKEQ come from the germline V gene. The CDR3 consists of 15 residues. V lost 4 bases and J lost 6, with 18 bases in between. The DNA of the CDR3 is TGTGCCAGCAGCCCCGAACAGACTGTTGTCGCTGAAGCTTTCTTT. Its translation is CASSPEQTVVAEAFF.

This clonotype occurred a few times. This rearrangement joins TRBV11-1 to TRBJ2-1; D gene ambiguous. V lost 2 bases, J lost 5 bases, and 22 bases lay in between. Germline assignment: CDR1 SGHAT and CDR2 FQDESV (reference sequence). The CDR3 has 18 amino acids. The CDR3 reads CASSLLGSALKTHNEQFF. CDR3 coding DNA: TGTGCCAGCAGCTTACTAGGGTCGGCCCTCAAAACCCACAATGAGCAGTTCTTC.

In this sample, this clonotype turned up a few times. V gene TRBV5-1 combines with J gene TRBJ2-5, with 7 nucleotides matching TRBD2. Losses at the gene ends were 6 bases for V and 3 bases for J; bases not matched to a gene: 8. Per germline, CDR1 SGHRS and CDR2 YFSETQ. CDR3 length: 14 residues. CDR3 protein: CASTRGGAEETQYF. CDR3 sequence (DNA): TGCGCCAGCACCCGGGGAGGGGCAGAAGAGACCCAGTACTTC.

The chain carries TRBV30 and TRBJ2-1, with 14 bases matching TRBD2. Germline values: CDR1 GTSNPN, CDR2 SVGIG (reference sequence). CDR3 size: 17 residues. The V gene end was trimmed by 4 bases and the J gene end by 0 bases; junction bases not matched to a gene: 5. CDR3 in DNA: TGTGCCTGGAAGACTAGCGGGGGGGAAAACTCCTACAATGAGCAGTTCTTC. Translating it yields CAWKTSGGENSYNEQFF.

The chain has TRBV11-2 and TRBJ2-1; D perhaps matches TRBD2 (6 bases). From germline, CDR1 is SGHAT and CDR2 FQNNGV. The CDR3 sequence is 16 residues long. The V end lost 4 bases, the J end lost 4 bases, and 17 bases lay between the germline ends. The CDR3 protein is CASSYEGLSVYNEQFF. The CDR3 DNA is TGTGCCAGCAGCTACGAGGGACTGAGTGTTTACAATGAGCAGTTCTTC.

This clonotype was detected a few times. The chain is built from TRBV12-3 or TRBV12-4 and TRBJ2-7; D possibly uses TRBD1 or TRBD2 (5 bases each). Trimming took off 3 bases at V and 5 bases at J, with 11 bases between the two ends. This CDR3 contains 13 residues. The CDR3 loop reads CASSFRGVHEQYF. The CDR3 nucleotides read TGTGCCAGCAGTTTTCGAGGGGTCCACGAGCAGTACTTC.

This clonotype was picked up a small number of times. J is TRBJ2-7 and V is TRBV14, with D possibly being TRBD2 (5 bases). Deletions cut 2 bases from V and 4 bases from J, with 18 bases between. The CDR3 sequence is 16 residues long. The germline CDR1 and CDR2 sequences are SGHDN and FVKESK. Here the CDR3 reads CASSQSLGILRYEQYF. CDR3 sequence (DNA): TGTGCCAGCAGCCAAAGCCTCGGGATCCTCCGTTACGAGCAGTACTTC.